The 16 T cell receptor beta chains listed next were all sequenced from one sample in a study of neurological immune-mediated disorders. Time point given: longitudinal time-point 3. One entry per CDR3 protein results from TCRdb running MiXCR on the 5' RACE reads. The repertoire has roughly 100,000 distinct CDR3 sequences, roughly a tenth of them found once; the top ten carry about 3%. Material for sequencing was PBMCs. These receptors all come from a female donor with HTLV-1-associated myelopathy (HAM/TSP).

The chain is built from TRBV20-1 and TRBJ2-7; D is unresolved. Trimming removed 1 base from V and 2 bases from J, with 21 bases in between. The CDR3 spans 17 residues. From germline, CDR1 is DFQATT and CDR2 SNEGSKA (reference sequence). The CDR3: CSARVPLDAKKTYEQYF. DNA for the CDR3: TGCAGTGCTAGAGTTCCTCTCGATGCTAAAAAGACCTACGAGCAGTACTTC.

At least ten counts were recorded for this clonotype. The CDR3 sequence is CASSYGGPQYF. CDR3 coding DNA: TGTGCCAGCAGTTACGGGGGGCCGCAGTATTTT. The V call is TRBV6-5, the J call TRBJ2-3; D possibly uses TRBD1 or TRBD2 (6 bases each). The V end was cut by 2 bases, the J end by 10 bases, with 7 bases between. CDR3 size: 11 residues. Looked up from germline, CDR1 is MNHEY and CDR2 is SVGAGI.

About this clonotype: Relative to the germline gene, one junction end is altered; a read error may explain this. This chain connects TRBV5-1 to TRBJ2-5; no reliable D call. The CDR3 has 14 amino acids. Germline-derived CDR1 and CDR2 are SGHRS and YFSETQ. CDR3 coding DNA: TGCGCCAGCAACTTGGCCGGTTTGGGAGAGACCCAGTACTTC. Translation: CASNLAGLGETQYF.

This clonotype was seen at least ten times. This rearrangement joins TRBV5-1 to TRBJ2-1; no reliable D call. Germline V CDR1 and CDR2: SGHRS, YFSETQ. Trimming pared 4 bases from V and 6 bases from J, leaving 11 bases between. This CDR3 region has 13 residues. CDR3: CASSDPESNEQFF. CDR3 DNA: TGCGCCAGCAGCGATCCTGAATCCAATGAGCAGTTCTTC.

There are many counts of this clonotype. The V call is TRBV29-1, the J call TRBJ1-1; a weak D match, TRBD1 (5 bases). The germline V gene has CDR1 SQVTM and CDR2 ANQGSEA. The V and J ends lost 7 bases and 5 bases respectively, with 23 bases between them. The CDR3 length is 15 residues. In DNA, the CDR3 is TGCAGCGCCCCCAAGGGATCGGGGGGGGGGACTGAAGCTTTCTTT. This translates into CSAPKGSGGGTEAFF.

This clonotype was observed many times. The rearrangement uses TRBV20-1 and TRBJ1-2; D is possibly TRBD1 (5 bases). The CDR3 runs to 15 residues. Trimming stripped 1 base from V and 2 bases from J, with 14 bases between. The germline V gene encodes CDR1 DFQATT and CDR2 SNEGSKA (reference sequence). The CDR3: CSARVPGLLNYGYTF. The DNA for the CDR3 is TGCAGTGCTAGAGTTCCAGGGCTCCTCAACTATGGCTACACCTTC.

This clonotype has at least ten counts. The chain carries TRBV5-1 and TRBJ2-3, with 9 bases identical to TRBD2. The CDR3 spans 16 residues. The trim removed 2 bases at V and 6 bases at J, leaving 10 bases unmatched. Germline-derived CDR1 and CDR2 are SGHRS and YFSETQ. The CDR3 region is CASSFYTSGSRDTQYF. In DNA, the CDR3 is TGCGCCAGCAGCTTTTATACTAGCGGGTCTAGGGATACGCAGTATTTT.

The V call is TRBV12-3 or TRBV12-4, the J call TRBJ2-7, with 9 bases that match TRBD1. CDR3 length: 14 amino acids. V was clipped by 3 bases and J by 5 bases; unmatched bases: 5. Written as DNA, the CDR3 is TGTGCCAGCAGTTTGACAGGGGGTAGCAACGAGCAGTACTTC. As protein: CASSLTGGSNEQYF.

Ten or more counts support this clonotype. This sequence joins TRBV19 and TRBJ1-5, with D perhaps matching TRBD1 (5 bases). The CDR3 covers 15 residues. CDR1 and CDR2 (germline): LNHDA, SQIVND (reference sequence). Trimming took off 2 bases at V and 2 bases at J, with 10 bases between the two ends. The CDR3 here is CASSIQGLGNQPQHF. The CDR3 DNA follows: TGTGCCAGTAGTATACAGGGTCTGGGCAATCAGCCCCAGCATTTT.

This clonotype was observed at least ten times. V is TRBV20-1 and J is TRBJ2-7; 10 positions agree with TRBD2. Per germline, CDR1 DFQATT and CDR2 SNEGSKA (reference sequence). Losses at the gene ends were 3 bases for V and 3 bases for J; bases not matched to a gene: 11. The length of the CDR3 is 16 residues. Here the CDR3 reads CSASSNLAGDHYEQYF. The CDR3 coding sequence is TGCAGTGCTAGCTCCAATCTAGCGGGGGATCACTACGAGCAGTACTTC.

This clonotype was detected ten times or more. The J gene is TRBJ1-1, the V gene TRBV7-8, with TRBD1 identical over 10 bases. After removal of 3 bases from V and 2 bases from J, the junction contained 0 bases not matched to a gene. This CDR3 comprises 14 residues. The V gene's germline CDR1 is SGHVS and CDR2 FQNEAQ. Here the CDR3 reads CASSLTGGNTEAFF. CDR3 DNA sequence: TGTGCCAGCAGCTTGACAGGGGGCAACACTGAAGCTTTCTTT.

By sample fraction, this clonotype is medium-sized. The V gene is TRBV5-1, the J gene TRBJ2-7; no clear D gene. The CDR3 totals 11 residues. Per the germline V gene, CDR1 is SGHRS and CDR2 is YFSETQ. The V end lost 6 bases, the J end lost 2 bases, and 6 bases lay between the germline ends. The CDR3: CASKSAYEQYF. In DNA form, the CDR3 reads TGCGCCAGCAAGAGCGCCTACGAGCAGTACTTC. The whole variable domain, remainder taken from reference TRBV5-1 and TRBJ2-7, is KAGVTQTPRYLIKTRGQQVTLSCSPISGHRSVSWYQQTPGQGLQFLFEYFSETQRNKGNFPGRFSGRQFSNSRSEMNVSTLELGDSALYLCASKSAYEQYFGPGTRLTVT.

This clonotype was counted many times. V gene TRBV6-5 combines with J gene TRBJ2-1, with TRBD2 matching over 8 bases. J gave up 1 base and V 6 bases, and 5 bases lay outside the gene matches. The CDR3 spans 15 residues. CDR1 and CDR2 (germline): MNHEY, SVGAGI. DNA of the CDR3: TGTGCCAGCAGCCTTAGCGGGGTGTCCTACAATGAGCAGTTCTTC. Amino acid sequence: CASSLSGVSYNEQFF.

A few counts support this clonotype. This chain links TRBV24-1 with TRBJ2-2; D is unresolved. This CDR3 has 13 amino acids. V shed 5 bases and J shed 5 bases, with 8 bases lying between them. CDR1 and CDR2 from the germline V gene are KGHDR and SFDVKD. CDR3 bases: TGTGCCACCAGTGTAAAGGAAACCGGGGAGCTGTTTTTT. Its translation is CATSVKETGELFF.

This clonotype has only a few counts. The chain recombines TRBV27 with TRBJ1-2; D not resolved. Trimming left V 5 bases short and J 6 bases short, with 25 bases between. Germline CDR1 MNHEY, CDR2 SMNVEV (reference sequence). This CDR3 spans 17 amino acids. The chain's CDR3 is CASSNYGPGSFDNGYTF. The CDR3 region has the DNA TGTGCCAGCAGTAACTATGGGCCGGGTTCTTTCGATAATGGCTACACCTTC.

Ten or more counts support this clonotype. The V and J genes are TRBV6-6 and TRBJ2-1, with 10 bases matching TRBD2. V lost 6 bases, J lost 4 bases, and 12 bases stayed unmatched. Germline V CDR1 and CDR2: MNHNY, SVGAGI (reference sequence). There are 17 residues in the CDR3. As DNA, the CDR3 is TGTGCCAGCAGACGTTACACCACTAGCGGGGTTTACAATGAGCAGTTCTTC. Amino acids: CASRRYTTSGVYNEQFF.